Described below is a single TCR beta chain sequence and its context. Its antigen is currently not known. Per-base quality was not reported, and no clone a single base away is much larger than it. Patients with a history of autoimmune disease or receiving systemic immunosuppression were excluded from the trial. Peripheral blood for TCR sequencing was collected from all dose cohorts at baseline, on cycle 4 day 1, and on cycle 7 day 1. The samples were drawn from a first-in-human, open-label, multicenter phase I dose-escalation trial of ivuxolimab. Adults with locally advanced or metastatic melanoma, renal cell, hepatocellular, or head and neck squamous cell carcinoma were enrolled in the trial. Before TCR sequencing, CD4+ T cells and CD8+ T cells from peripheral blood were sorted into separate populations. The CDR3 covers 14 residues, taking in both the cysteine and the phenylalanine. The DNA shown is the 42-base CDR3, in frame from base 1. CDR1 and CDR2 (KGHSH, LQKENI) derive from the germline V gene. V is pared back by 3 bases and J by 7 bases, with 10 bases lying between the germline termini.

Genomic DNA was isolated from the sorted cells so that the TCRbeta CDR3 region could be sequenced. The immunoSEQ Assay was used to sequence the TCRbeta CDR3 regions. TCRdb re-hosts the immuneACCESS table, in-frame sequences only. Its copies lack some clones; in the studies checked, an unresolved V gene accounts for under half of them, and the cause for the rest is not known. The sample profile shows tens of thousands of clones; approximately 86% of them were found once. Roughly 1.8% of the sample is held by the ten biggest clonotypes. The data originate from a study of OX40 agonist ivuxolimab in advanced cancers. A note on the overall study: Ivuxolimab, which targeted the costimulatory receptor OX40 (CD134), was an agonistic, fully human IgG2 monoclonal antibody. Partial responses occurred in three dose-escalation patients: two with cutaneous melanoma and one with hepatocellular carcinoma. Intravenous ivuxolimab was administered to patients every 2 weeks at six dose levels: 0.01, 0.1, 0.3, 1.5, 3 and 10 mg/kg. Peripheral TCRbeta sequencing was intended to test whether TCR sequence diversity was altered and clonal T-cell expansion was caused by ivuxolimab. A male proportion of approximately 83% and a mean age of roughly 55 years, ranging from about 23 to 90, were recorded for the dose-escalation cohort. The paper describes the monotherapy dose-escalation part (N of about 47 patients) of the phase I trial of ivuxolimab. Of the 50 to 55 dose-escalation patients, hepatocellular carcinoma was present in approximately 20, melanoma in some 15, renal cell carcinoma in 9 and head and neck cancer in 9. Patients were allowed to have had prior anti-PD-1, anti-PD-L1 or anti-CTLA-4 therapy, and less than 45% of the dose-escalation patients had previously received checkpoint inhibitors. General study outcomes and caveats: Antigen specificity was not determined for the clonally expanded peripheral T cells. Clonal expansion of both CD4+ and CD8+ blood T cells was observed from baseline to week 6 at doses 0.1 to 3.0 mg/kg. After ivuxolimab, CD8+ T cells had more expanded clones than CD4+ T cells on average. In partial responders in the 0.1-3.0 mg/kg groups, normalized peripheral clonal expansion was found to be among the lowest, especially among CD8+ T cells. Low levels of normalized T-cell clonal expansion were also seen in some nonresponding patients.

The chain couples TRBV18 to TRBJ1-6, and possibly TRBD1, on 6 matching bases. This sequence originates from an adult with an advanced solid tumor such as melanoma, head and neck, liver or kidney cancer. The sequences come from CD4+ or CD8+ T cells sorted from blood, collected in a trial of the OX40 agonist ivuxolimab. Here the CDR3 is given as CASSPAGDNSPLHF. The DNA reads TGTGCCAGCTCACCGGCAGGGGACAATTCACCCCTCCACTTT.